The rows below give T cell receptor beta chains drawn from one sample of a study of blood T cell repertoires in COVID-19. TCRdb keeps only in-frame clones here, not all; method: immunoSEQ multiplex PCR. The table has about 210,000 clones, around 92% seen once. The sample comprised peripheral blood. Receptor source: a man under 40 with acute or convalescent COVID-19. Each CDR3 is given with its conserved first and last residue. Each record gives: J gene, clone size, D gene, V gene, CDR3 protein, CDR3 DNA. A D gene is named only where the DNA matches it firmly. Some rows have no size entry. The others give once, few or many, or a class for an expanded clone.

TRBJ2-3 | . | . | TRBV11-2 | CASSSTVLPSTDTQYF | TGTGCCAGCAGCTCGACAGTTCTGCCAAGCACAGATACGCAGTATTTT
TRBJ2-7 | . | . | TRBV2 | CASSARFYEQYF | TGTGCCAGCAGTGCCAGGTTCTACGAGCAGTACTTC
TRBJ1-5 | . | . | TRBV21-1 | CASSPWGEGQPQHF | TGTGCCAGCAGCCCTTGGGGGGAGGGTCAGCCCCAGCATTTT
TRBJ2-7 | . | TRBD2 | TRBV19 | CASSRLAASYEQYF | TGTGCCAGTAGTAGGCTAGCGGCGTCCTACGAGCAGTACTTC
TRBJ1-2 | . | . | TRBV9 | CASSVATGRNYGYTF | TGTGCCAGCAGCGTAGCGACAGGTCGCAACTATGGCTACACCTTC
TRBJ2-7 | . | TRBD2 | TRBV7-2 | CASSFLAGGAHEQYF | TGTGCCAGCAGCTTTTTAGCGGGAGGGGCCCACGAGCAGTACTTC
TRBJ2-3 | . | TRBD2 | TRBV6-4 | CASSGTSGADTQYF | TGTGCCAGCAGTGGGACTAGCGGGGCAGATACGCAGTATTTT
TRBJ1-1 | . | TRBD1 | TRBV27 | CASTLDRDRDTEAFF | TGTGCCAGCACCCTCGACAGAGACAGGGACACTGAAGCTTTCTTT
TRBJ1-2 | . | . | TRBV6-5 | CATAEPAQAGGYTF | TGTGCCACCGCTGAGCCAGCGCAGGCGGGGGGCTACACCTTC
TRBJ2-3 | . | . | TRBV24-1 | CATSDLQDTQYF | TGTGCCACCAGTGATTTGCAAGATACGCAGTATTTT
TRBJ2-1 | . | TRBD1 | TRBV11-2 | CASSLDRGQHMSHNEQFF | TGTGCCAGCAGCTTAGATAGGGGGCAGCATATGTCGCACAATGAGCAGTTCTTC
TRBJ1-1 | . | TRBD1 | TRBV6-5 | CASSLDRGLTEAFF | TGTGCCAGCAGTTTGGACAGGGGGCTTACTGAAGCTTTCTTT
TRBJ1-5 | . | . | TRBV18 | CASSPLRTVHSNQPQHF | TGTGCCAGCTCACCACTCCGGACAGTACATAGCAATCAGCCCCAGCATTTT
TRBJ2-2 | . | . | TRBV30 | CAWSVFGSRTGRAGELFF | TGTGCCTGGAGTGTTTTTGGCAGTCGAACTGGCAGGGCCGGGGAGCTGTTTTTT
TRBJ1-5 | . | TRBD1 | TRBV18 | CASSPRRTGGGYQPQHF | TGTGCCAGCTCACCCCGGAGGACAGGGGGCGGATATCAGCCCCAGCATTTT
TRBJ2-7 | . | TRBD1 | TRBV13 | CASSPRQGSYEQYF | TGTGCCAGCAGCCCGAGACAGGGTTCCTACGAGCAGTACTTC
TRBJ2-1 | . | . | TRBV7-8 | CASSPPHGMRNEQFF | TGTGCCAGCAGCCCCCCCCACGGGATGCGCAATGAGCAGTTCTTC
TRBJ1-2 | . | TRBD1 | TRBV18 | CASSPRDRVLNGYTF | TGTGCCAGCTCACCGCGGGACAGGGTGCTCAATGGCTACACCTTC
TRBJ2-3 | . | . | TRBV7-2 | CASSPRMGTDTQYF | TGTGCCAGCAGCCCCAGGATGGGCACAGATACGCAGTATTTT
TRBJ1-3 | once | . | TRBV24-1 | CATSDSTVSSGNTIYF | TGTGCCACCAGTGACTCCACGGTGAGCTCTGGAAACACCATATATTTT
TRBJ1-6 | . | TRBD1 | TRBV10-3 | CATAGQGLGSPLHF | TGTGCCACCGCGGGACAGGGACTCGGTTCACCCCTCCACTTT
TRBJ1-2 | . | TRBD1 | TRBV19 | CASSPGGLGRLYGYTF | TGTGCCAGTAGTCCAGGGGGCTTGGGACGGCTCTATGGCTACACCTTC
TRBJ2-5 | . | . | TRBV13 | CASSLAGAIETQYF | TGTGCCAGCTCCTTGGCGGGGGCCATCGAGACCCAGTACTTC
TRBJ1-5 | once | . | TRBV24-1 | CATSGLNSNQPQHF | TGTGCCACCAGTGGTCTAAATAGCAATCAGCCCCAGCATTTT
TRBJ1-2 | . | TRBD1 | TRBV7-2 | CASSPSAARGLNGYTF | TGTGCCAGCAGCCCTTCTGCTGCGAGGGGGCTAAACGGCTACACCTTC
TRBJ1-2 | . | . | TRBV19 | CASSIDLIGYTF | TGTGCCAGTAGTATAGATCTTATTGGCTACACCTTC
TRBJ2-6 | . | TRBD1 | TRBV7-3 | CASSLKQGSGANVLTF | TGTGCCAGCAGCTTAAAACAGGGGTCTGGGGCCAACGTCCTGACTTTC
TRBJ1-4 | . | . | TRBV10-3 | CAISESQVVRGNEKLFF | TGTGCCATCAGTGAGTCGCAGGTCGTAAGGGGTAATGAAAAACTGTTTTTT
TRBJ1-6 | . | TRBD1 | TRBV11-1 | CASSPEGTGGSPLHF | TGTGCCAGCAGTCCAGAAGGGACAGGGGGCTCACCCCTCCACTTT
TRBJ2-5 | . | TRBD2 | TRBV13 | CASSRLAGAQETQYF | TGTGCCAGCAGTCGTCTAGCGGGAGCCCAAGAGACCCAGTACTTC
TRBJ2-2 | . | TRBD2 | TRBV5-1 | CASSLTAGVRVTGELFF | TGCGCCAGCAGCTTGACGGCGGGAGTTCGGGTCACCGGGGAGCTGTTTTTT
TRBJ2-7 | . | TRBD1 | TRBV5-1 | CASSPGGASYEQYF | TGCGCCAGCAGCCCAGGGGGCGCGTCCTACGAGCAGTACTTC
TRBJ2-1 | . | . | TRBV12-3/TRBV12-4 | CASSLNEQFF | TGTGCCAGCAGTCTCAATGAGCAGTTCTTC
TRBJ2-1 | . | TRBD2 | TRBV24-1 | CATGTSARNEQFF | TGTGCCACCGGGACTAGCGCGAGGAATGAGCAGTTCTTC
TRBJ2-5 | . | . | TRBV5-1 | CASSLQGWDQETQYF | TGCGCCAGCAGCTTGCAGGGTTGGGACCAAGAGACCCAGTACTTC
TRBJ1-5 | . | . | TRBV19 | CASSVSPGTRGHF | TGTGCCAGTAGTGTCAGCCCCGGGACAAGGGGGCATTTT
TRBJ1-6 | . | . | TRBV5-1 | CASSLGAGNHSPLHF | TGCGCCAGCAGCTTGGGTGCAGGGAACCACTCACCCCTCCACTTT
TRBJ1-1 | . | . | TRBV5-6 | CASSGPGRRAFF | TGTGCCAGCAGCGGACCGGGGAGAAGAGCTTTCTTT
TRBJ1-6 | . | . | TRBV6-5 | CASSNSYNSPLHF | TGTGCCAGCAGCAACTCCTATAATTCACCCCTCCACTTT
TRBJ1-4 | . | TRBD1 | TRBV12-5 | CASGLVRDRDVKLFF | TGTGCTAGTGGTTTGGTACGGGACAGGGACGTAAAACTGTTTTTT
TRBJ1-1 | . | TRBD1 | TRBV6-5 | CASKDRGLTEAFF | TGTGCCAGCAAAGACAGGGGGCTCACTGAAGCTTTCTTT
TRBJ1-5 | few | . | TRBV18 | CASSRTVGQIEYQPQHF | TGTGCCAGCTCACGAACCGTCGGACAGATTGAGTATCAGCCCCAGCATTTT
TRBJ2-4 | . | TRBD1 | TRBV30 | CAWSSGGQGSIQYF | TGTGCCTGGAGCTCAGGGGGTCAGGGAAGCATTCAGTACTTC
TRBJ1-2 | . | TRBD1 | TRBV10-3 | CAISDATRTGEFRGYTF | TGTGCCATCAGTGACGCGACAAGGACAGGGGAGTTTAGGGGCTACACCTTC
TRBJ1-2 | . | . | TRBV18 | CASSPRTSDGYTF | TGTGCCAGCTCACCGAGGACATCCGATGGCTACACCTTC
TRBJ2-7 | . | . | TRBV3-1/TRBV3-2 | CASSPSPSYEQYF | TGTGCCAGCAGCCCGAGCCCCTCCTACGAGCAGTACTTC
TRBJ1-2 | few | TRBD1 | TRBV4-1 | CASSGNRGLDYGYTF | TGCGCCAGCAGCGGAAACAGGGGCCTTGACTATGGCTACACCTTC
TRBJ1-2 | . | . | TRBV3-1/TRBV3-2 | CASRGDANYGYTF | TGTGCCAGCAGGGGAGATGCTAACTATGGCTACACCTTC
TRBJ2-2 | . | . | TRBV28 | CALEVRNTGELFF | TGTGCCCTCGAGGTGAGGAACACCGGGGAGCTGTTTTTT
TRBJ1-2 | . | . | TRBV5-6 | CASSLLQARDYGYTF | TGTGCCAGCAGCTTGTTGCAGGCGCGGGACTATGGCTACACCTTC
TRBJ2-5 | few | . | TRBV28 | CASGKPGAGQETQYF | TGTGCCAGCGGGAAACCAGGGGCAGGCCAAGAGACCCAGTACTTC
TRBJ1-3 | . | . | TRBV6-5 | CASTGENTIYF | TGTGCCAGCACAGGGGAAAACACCATATATTTT
TRBJ2-7 | . | . | TRBV21-1 | CASSKRGTSGTVHEQYF | TGTGCCAGCAGCAAACGAGGGACTAGCGGGACGGTCCACGAGCAGTACTTC
TRBJ2-5 | once | TRBD2 | TRBV7-2 | CASSGKLGGGTGETQYF | TGTGCCAGCAGCGGCAAGCTTGGCGGGGGGACGGGAGAGACCCAGTACTTC